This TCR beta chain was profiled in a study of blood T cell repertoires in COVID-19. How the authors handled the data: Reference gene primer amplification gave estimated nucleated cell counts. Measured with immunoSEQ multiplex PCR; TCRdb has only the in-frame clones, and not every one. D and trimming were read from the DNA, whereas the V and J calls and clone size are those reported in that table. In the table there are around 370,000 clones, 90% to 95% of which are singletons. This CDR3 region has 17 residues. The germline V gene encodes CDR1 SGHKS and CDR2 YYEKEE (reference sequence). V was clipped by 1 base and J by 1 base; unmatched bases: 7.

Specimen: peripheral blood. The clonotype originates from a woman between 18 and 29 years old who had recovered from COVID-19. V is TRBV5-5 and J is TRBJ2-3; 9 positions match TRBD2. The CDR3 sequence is CASSLMGLADRTDTQYF. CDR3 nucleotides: TGTGCCAGCAGCTTGATGGGACTAGCAGATCGCACAGATACGCAGTATTTT. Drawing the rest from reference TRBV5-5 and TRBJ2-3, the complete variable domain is DAGVTQSPTHLIKTRGQQVTLRCSPISGHKSVSWYQQVLGQGPQFIFQYYEKEERGRGNFPDRFSARQFPNYSSELNVNALLLGDSALYLCASSLMGLADRTDTQYFGPGTRLTVL.